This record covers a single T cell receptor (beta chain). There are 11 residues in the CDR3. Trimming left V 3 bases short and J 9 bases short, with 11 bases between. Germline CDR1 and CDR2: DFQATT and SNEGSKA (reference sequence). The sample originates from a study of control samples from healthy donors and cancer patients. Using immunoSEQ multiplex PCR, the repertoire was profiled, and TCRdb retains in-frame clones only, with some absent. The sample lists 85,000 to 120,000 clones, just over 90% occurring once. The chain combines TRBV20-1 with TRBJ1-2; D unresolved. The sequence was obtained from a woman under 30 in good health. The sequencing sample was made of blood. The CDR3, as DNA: TGCAGTGCTAGTTGGGGTCTTAGCTACACCTTC. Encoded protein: CSASWGLSYTF.